Following are 19 T cell receptor beta chains from one sample sequenced in a study of cytomegalovirus exposure and HLA in healthy donors. A multiplex PCR was run with 60 Vbeta primers and 13 Jbeta primers. Produced via immunoSEQ multiplex PCR; TCRdb's table is partial and in-frame only. The sample records about 170,000 clones, around 73% being singletons. Sequenced sample: PBMCs. Source of these receptors: a woman aged 18-29 years in good health and CMV-seropositive.

This clone has only a few counts. The V gene is TRBV2, the J gene TRBJ1-2, with TRBD1 identical over 7 bases. CDR1 and CDR2 from the germline V gene are SNHLY and FYNNEI. The CDR3 runs to 14 residues. V shed 8 bases and J 4 bases; nucleotides not matched to a gene: 10. CDR3 loop: CASGAQGLVYGYTF. The CDR3 DNA reads as TGTGCCAGCGGGGCACAGGGGTTGGTCTATGGCTACACCTTC.

The gene calls are TRBV30 and TRBJ2-5; tentative D call: TRBD1 (6 bases). The DNA end lines up better with TRBJ2-7; the J call may be wrong. CDR3 length: 12 amino acids. Germline V CDR1 and CDR2: GTSNPN, SVGIG (reference sequence). For the CDR3, the DNA is TGTGCCTGGAGTCCTCGAGGGGGCGAGCAGTACTTC. Its translation: CAWSPRGGEQYF.

The rearrangement links TRBV7-2 to TRBJ2-7, with D possibly being TRBD2 (5 bases). The CDR3 totals 14 residues. Germline loops: CDR1 SGHTA, CDR2 FQGNSA. V lost 0 bases and J 0 bases, leaving 6 bases between the germline ends. The DNA of the CDR3 is TGTGCCAGCAGCTTAGCCGGGAACTCCTACGAGCAGTACTTC. The encoded protein is CASSLAGNSYEQYF.

V and J are TRBV7-8 and TRBJ2-2, with D unclear. Per the germline V gene, CDR1 is SGHVS and CDR2 is FQNEAQ. With 5 bases removed from V and 7 bases from J, the gap between germline ends came to 8 bases. The CDR3 covers 12 residues. The CDR3 sequence is CASSHPGGELFF. CDR3 DNA sequence: TGTGCCAGCAGCCACCCGGGCGGGGAGCTGTTTTTT.

V gene TRBV29-1 combines with J gene TRBJ2-7; D remains unclear. In germline, CDR1 is SQVTM, CDR2 ANQGSEA. The CDR3 totals 14 residues. V shed 7 bases and J shed 0 bases, with 16 bases lying between them. The CDR3 DNA sequence: TGCAGCGCCCAAAGCACAGATATCTCCTACGAGCAGTACTTC. Protein product: CSAQSTDISYEQYF.

The J gene is TRBJ1-1, the V gene TRBV2; D perhaps matches TRBD1 (6 bases). Looked up from germline, CDR1 is SNHLY and CDR2 is FYNNEI. The CDR3 contains 14 residues. The V and J ends lost 3 bases and 4 bases respectively, with 12 bases between them. The CDR3 DNA is TGTGCCAGCAGTGAGCGGGGGGCGGGCACTGAAGCTTTCTTT. Its protein product is CASSERGAGTEAFF.

The chain links TRBV19 to TRBJ1-1; D gene unclear. V dropped 0 bases and J dropped 0 bases, with 8 bases sitting between them. The CDR3 extends over 15 amino acids. Germline CDR1 and CDR2: LNHDA and SQIVND (reference sequence). The CDR3 DNA reads TGTGCCAGTAGTATAGAGGGCCGGTTGAACACTGAAGCTTTCTTT. It codes for CASSIEGRLNTEAFF.

J is TRBJ2-5 and V is TRBV7-6; 8 positions match TRBD1. The V gene end was trimmed by 5 bases and the J gene end by 5 bases; junction bases not matched to a gene: 16. This CDR3 has 17 amino acids. CDR1 and CDR2 (germline): SGHVS, FNYEAQ. The CDR3 here is CASSPNMGQVPGETQYF. CDR3 nucleotide sequence: TGTGCCAGCAGCCCAAATATGGGACAGGTTCCCGGGGAGACCCAGTACTTC. The full variable domain, completed using reference TRBV7-6 and TRBJ2-5, is GAGVSQSPRYKVTKRGQDVALRCDPISGHVSLYWYRQALGQGPEFLTYFNYEAQQDKSGLPNDRFSAERPEGSISTLTIQRTEQRDSAMYRCASSPNMGQVPGETQYFGPGTRLLVL.

The chain joins TRBV29-1 to TRBJ1-1, with TRBD1 as a possible D gene (5 bases). The CDR3 extends over 11 amino acids. Germline lookup yields CDR1 SQVTM and CDR2 ANQGSEA. Trimming shortened V by 6 bases and J by 8 bases, and 13 bases separated the two germline ends. CDR3 sequence (DNA): TGCAGCGTAGGCAGGGCCGGGGAAGCTTTCTTT. Translating it yields CSVGRAGEAFF.

The rearrangement links TRBV18 to TRBJ2-3; the match to TRBD2 covers 11 bases. V shed 6 bases, J shed 2 bases, and the junction held 7 bases outside the gene matches. In germline, CDR1 is KGHSH, CDR2 LQKENI. The CDR3 contains 16 residues. CDR3 DNA: TGTGCCAGCTCCCTGGGACTAGCGGATTCCACAGATACGCAGTATTTT. It specifies CASSLGLADSTDTQYF.

The sample holds a few counts of this clone. This sequence joins TRBV2 and TRBJ1-4; D is unresolved. The CDR3 loop spans 16 amino acids. Per germline, CDR1 SNHLY and CDR2 FYNNEI. V dropped 1 base and J dropped 3 bases, with 12 bases sitting between them. CDR3 loop: CASSEGGVPANEKLFF. The CDR3 coding sequence is TGTGCCAGCAGTGAAGGCGGGGTTCCCGCTAATGAAAAACTGTTTTTT.

V is TRBV7-9 and J is TRBJ2-7; TRBD1 aligns across 10 bases. The CDR3 loop spans 14 amino acids. CDR1 and CDR2 (germline): SEHNR, FQNEAQ (reference sequence). The V gene end was trimmed by 4 bases and the J gene end by 2 bases; junction bases not matched to a gene: 2. CDR3 in amino acids: CASSSTGGTYEQYF. Written as DNA, the CDR3 is TGTGCCAGCAGCTCGACAGGGGGCACCTACGAGCAGTACTTC.

The V gene is TRBV29-1, the J gene TRBJ2-5; a weak D match, TRBD2 (6 bases). CDR1 is SQVTM and CDR2 is ANQGSEA in the germline V gene. V shed 7 bases and J shed 1 base, with 10 bases lying between them. The CDR3 extends over 12 amino acids. CDR3 amino acids: CSATGVQETQYF. The CDR3 region has the DNA TGCAGCGCCACGGGGGTCCAAGAGACCCAGTACTTC. The entire variable domain, with the rest obtained from reference TRBV29-1 and TRBJ2-5, is as follows: SAVISQKPSRDICQRGTSLTIQCQVDSQVTMMFWYRQQPGQSLTLIATANQGSEATYESGFVIDKFPISRPNLTFSTLTVSNMSPEDSSIYLCSATGVQETQYFGPGTRLLVL.

The genes are TRBV27 and TRBJ2-1; 7 bases fit TRBD1. J gave up 5 bases and V 3 bases, and 13 bases lay outside the gene matches. The V gene's germline CDR1 is MNHEY and CDR2 SMNVEV (reference sequence). This CDR3 has 17 residues. CDR3 nucleotide sequence: TGTGCCAGCAGTTTGATGCGGACAGGTCGATCACACAATGAGCAGTTCTTC. Translating gives CASSLMRTGRSHNEQFF.

This chain joins TRBV2 and TRBJ2-1; no clear D gene. V dropped 3 bases and J dropped 0 bases, with 6 bases sitting between them. This CDR3 comprises 14 residues. Per germline, CDR1 SNHLY and CDR2 FYNNEI. CDR3 coding DNA: TGTGCCAGCAGTGATGGCAGCTCCTACAATGAGCAGTTCTTC. Protein sequence: CASSDGSSYNEQFF. Combining the CDR3 with reference TRBV2 and TRBJ2-1 gives the whole variable domain EPEVTQTPSHQVTQMGQEVILRCVPISNHLYFYWYRQILGQKVEFLVSFYNNEISEKSEIFDDQFSVERPDGSNFTLKIRSTKLEDSAMYFCASSDGSSYNEQFFGPGTRLTVL.

V and J are TRBV11-2 and TRBJ2-3; no reliable D call. Germline lookup yields CDR1 SGHAT and CDR2 FQNNGV. This CDR3 spans 12 amino acids. V was shortened by 3 bases and J by 2 bases, with 3 bases between the two germline ends. CDR3 region: CASSFNTDTQYF. DNA of the CDR3: TGTGCCAGCAGCTTCAACACAGATACGCAGTATTTT.

CDR3 nucleotides: TGCAGCGGAGACAGGGCGGACACCGGGGAGCTGTTTTTT. Translation: CSGDRADTGELFF. J is TRBJ2-2 and V is TRBV29-1; 7 bases agree with TRBD1. Germline V gene sequence: CDR1 SQVTM, CDR2 ANQGSEA. The J segment lost 3 bases and the V segment lost 7 bases, leaving 5 bases of the junction unmatched. The CDR3 sequence is 13 residues long.

The rearrangement joins TRBV10-3 to TRBJ2-1; 10 positions match TRBD2. Losses at the gene ends were 0 bases for V and 6 bases for J; bases not matched to a gene: 5. From germline, CDR1 is ENHRY and CDR2 SYGVKD. The CDR3 runs 16 residues. As DNA, the CDR3 is TGTGCCATCAGTGAGTCCGGAGCTAGCGGGGGCAATGAGCAGTTCTTC. Translating gives CAISESGASGGNEQFF.

The rearrangement links TRBV19 to TRBJ1-3; D unresolved. In germline, CDR1 is LNHDA, CDR2 SQIVND (reference sequence). The CDR3 has 16 amino acids. V lost 2 bases, J lost 4 bases, and 15 bases lay in between. In nucleotides, the CDR3 is TGTGCCAGTAGTATACCCTCGCACAGTTCGGGAAACACCATATATTTT. This translates into CASSIPSHSSGNTIYF. Looking up the rest from reference TRBV19 and TRBJ1-3 gives the full variable domain: DGGITQSPKYLFRKEGQNVTLSCEQNLNHDAMYWYRQDPGQGLRLIYYSQIVNDFQKGDIAEGYSVSREKKESFPLTVTSAQKNPTAFYLCASSIPSHSSGNTIYFGEGSWLTVV.